This T cell receptor (beta chain) is drawn from a study of shared clonotypes between healthy human individuals. The study's findings and limits: Represented diversity (both genetic and exposure-history) was limited by the small number of donors. Rarefaction gave evidence that sorted-subset sequencing remained incomplete despite large depth.

Generated by immunoSEQ multiplex PCR, the TCRdb table keeps only in-frame clones and is missing some. The data show a few million clones, with about 94% seen just once and about 0.13% held by the top ten. Worth noting for this clone: The antigen remains unidentified.

The source is a young man in good health. Material for sequencing was naive CD4+ T cells sorted from blood. Subset here: CD45RA+ positively selected.

The CDR3 bases are TGTGCCAGCAGTGTCACAGGGGGCACCGGGGAGCTGTTTTTT. It specifies CASSVTGGTGELFF. The chain employs TRBV25-1 and TRBJ2-2, with TRBD1 identical over 8 bases. Trimming cost V 4 bases and J 4 bases; bases outside gene matches: 2. CDR1 MGHDK and CDR2 SYGVNS come from the germline V gene. The CDR3 is 14 amino acids.